This paragraph covers one T cell receptor beta chain sequence. V lost 4 bases to trimming and J lost 4 bases; unmatched junction nucleotides: 6. The CDR3 totals 14 residues. CDR1 is GTSNPN, CDR2 SVGIG, per germline (reference sequence). This sample is drawn from a study of blood T cell repertoires in COVID-19. Study-wide background: T cells, B-cell-depleted T cells, or PBMCs provided the cDNA or gDNA that served as material.

While infection was still active, Seattle patients were enrolled and then followed longitudinally. Sequencing used immunoSEQ multiplex PCR; TCRdb keeps in-frame clones, though not all of them. The table shows about 180,000 clones, with about 87% occurring only once. V usage is TRBV30 and J usage is TRBJ1-4, with 7 bases lining up with TRBD1. Sequenced sample: peripheral blood. This clonotype was obtained from a woman between 65 and 79 years old with COVID-19, enrolled during active disease. CDR3 DNA sequence: TGTGCCTGGAAGCTAGGACAGGATAATGAAAAACTGTTTTTT. Translated: CAWKLGQDNEKLFF. Looking up the rest from reference TRBV30 and TRBJ1-4 gives the full variable domain: SQTIHQWPATLVQPVGSPLSLECTVEGTSNPNLYWYRQAAGRGLQLLFYSVGIGQISSEVPQNLSASRPQDRQFILSSKKLLLSDSGFYLCAWKLGQDNEKLFFGSGTQLSVL.